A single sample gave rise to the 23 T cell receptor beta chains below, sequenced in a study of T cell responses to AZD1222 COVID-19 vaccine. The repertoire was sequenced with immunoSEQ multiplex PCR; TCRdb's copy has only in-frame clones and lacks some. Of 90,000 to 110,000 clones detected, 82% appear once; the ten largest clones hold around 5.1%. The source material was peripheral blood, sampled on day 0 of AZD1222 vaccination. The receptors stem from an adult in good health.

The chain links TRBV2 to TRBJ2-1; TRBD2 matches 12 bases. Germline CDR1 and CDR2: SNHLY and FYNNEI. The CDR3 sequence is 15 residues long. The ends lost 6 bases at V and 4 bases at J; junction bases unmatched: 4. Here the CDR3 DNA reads TGTGCCAGCAGGCTAGCGGGGGGGCCATACAATGAGCAGTTCTTC. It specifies CASRLAGGPYNEQFF.

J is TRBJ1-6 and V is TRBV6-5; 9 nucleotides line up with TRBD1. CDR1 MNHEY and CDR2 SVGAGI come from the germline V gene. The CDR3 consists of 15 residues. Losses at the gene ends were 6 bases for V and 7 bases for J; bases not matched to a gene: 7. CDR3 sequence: CASRSGTGMNSPLHF. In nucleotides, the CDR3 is TGTGCCAGCAGATCCGGGACAGGGATGAATTCACCCCTCCACTTT.

The CDR3 nucleotides read TGTGCCAGCAGCTTTGGGACAGGGAGGCGCGATGAGCAGTTCTTC. Its translation is CASSFGTGRRDEQFF. This chain joins TRBV7-7 and TRBJ2-1; 9 bases align to TRBD1. Germline loops: CDR1 SSHAT, CDR2 FNYEAQ (reference sequence). The CDR3 consists of 15 residues. J was trimmed by 8 bases and V by 3 bases; bases with no gene match: 8.

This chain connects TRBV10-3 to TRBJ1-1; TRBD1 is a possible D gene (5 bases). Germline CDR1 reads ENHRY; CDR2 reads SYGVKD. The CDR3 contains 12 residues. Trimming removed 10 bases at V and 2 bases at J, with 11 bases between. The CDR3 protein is CATKDSNTEAFF. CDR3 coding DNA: TGTGCCACAAAAGACAGTAACACTGAAGCTTTCTTT.

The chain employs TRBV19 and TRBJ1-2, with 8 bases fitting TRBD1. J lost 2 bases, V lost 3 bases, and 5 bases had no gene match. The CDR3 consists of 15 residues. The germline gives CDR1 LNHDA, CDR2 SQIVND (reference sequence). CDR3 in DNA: TGTGCCAGTAGTATCAGGTACAGGGGGAACTATGGCTACACCTTC. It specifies CASSIRYRGNYGYTF.

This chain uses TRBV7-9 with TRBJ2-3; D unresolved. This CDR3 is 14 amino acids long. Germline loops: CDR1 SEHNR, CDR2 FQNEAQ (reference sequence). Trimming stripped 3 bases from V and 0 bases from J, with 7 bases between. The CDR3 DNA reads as TGTGCCAGCAGCTTTGGGGTGAGCACAGATACGCAGTATTTT. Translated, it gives CASSFGVSTDTQYF.

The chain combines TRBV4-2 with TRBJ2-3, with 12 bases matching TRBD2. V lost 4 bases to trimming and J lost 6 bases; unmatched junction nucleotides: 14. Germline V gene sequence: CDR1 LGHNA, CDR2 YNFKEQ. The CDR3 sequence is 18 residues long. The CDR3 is CASSPRWTSGVEGDTQYF. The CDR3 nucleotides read TGTGCCAGCAGCCCGCGTTGGACTAGCGGGGTTGAGGGGGATACGCAGTATTTT.

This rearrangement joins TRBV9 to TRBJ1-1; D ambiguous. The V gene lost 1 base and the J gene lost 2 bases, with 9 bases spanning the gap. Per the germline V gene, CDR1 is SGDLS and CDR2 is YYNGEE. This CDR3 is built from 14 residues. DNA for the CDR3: TGTGCCAGCAGCGTAACGTGGGCAAACACTGAAGCTTTCTTT. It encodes CASSVTWANTEAFF.

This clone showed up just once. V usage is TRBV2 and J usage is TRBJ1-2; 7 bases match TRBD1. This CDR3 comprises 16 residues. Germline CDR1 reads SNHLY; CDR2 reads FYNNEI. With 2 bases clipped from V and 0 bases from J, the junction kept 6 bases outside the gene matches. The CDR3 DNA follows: TGTGCCAGCAGTGAAAGGACAGGTGCCCCTAACTATGGCTACACCTTC. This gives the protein CASSERTGAPNYGYTF.

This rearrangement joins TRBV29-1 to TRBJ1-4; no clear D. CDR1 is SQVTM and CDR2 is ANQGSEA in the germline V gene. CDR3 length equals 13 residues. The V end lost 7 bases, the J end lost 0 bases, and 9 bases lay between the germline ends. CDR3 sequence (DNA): TGCAGCGCGACGGTGGCAACTAATGAAAAACTGTTTTTT. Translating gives CSATVATNEKLFF.

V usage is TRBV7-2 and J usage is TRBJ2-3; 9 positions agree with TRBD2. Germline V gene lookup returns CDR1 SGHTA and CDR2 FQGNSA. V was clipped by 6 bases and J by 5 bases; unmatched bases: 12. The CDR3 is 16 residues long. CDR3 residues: CASRTFGGGAIDTQYF. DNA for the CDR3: TGTGCCAGCAGAACCTTTGGCGGGGGGGCTATAGATACGCAGTATTTT.

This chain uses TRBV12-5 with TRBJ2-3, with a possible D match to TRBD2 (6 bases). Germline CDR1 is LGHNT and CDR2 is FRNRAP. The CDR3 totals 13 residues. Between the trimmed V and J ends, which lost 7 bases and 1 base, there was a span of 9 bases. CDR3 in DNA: TGTGCTAGTGACACGGGGGGCACAGATACGCAGTATTTT. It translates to CASDTGGTDTQYF.

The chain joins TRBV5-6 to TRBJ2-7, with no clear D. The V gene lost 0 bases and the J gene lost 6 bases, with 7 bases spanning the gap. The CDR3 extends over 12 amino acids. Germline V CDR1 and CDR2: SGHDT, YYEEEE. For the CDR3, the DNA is TGTGCCAGCAGCTTGGGGCGCTTCGAGCAGTACTTC. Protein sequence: CASSLGRFEQYF.

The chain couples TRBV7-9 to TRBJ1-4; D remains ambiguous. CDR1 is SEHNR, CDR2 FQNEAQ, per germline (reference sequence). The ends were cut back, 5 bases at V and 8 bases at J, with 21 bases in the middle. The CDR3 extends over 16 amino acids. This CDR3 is CASSQFVGNQGEKLFF. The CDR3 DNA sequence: TGTGCCAGCAGCCAATTCGTAGGCAACCAAGGCGAAAAACTGTTTTTT.

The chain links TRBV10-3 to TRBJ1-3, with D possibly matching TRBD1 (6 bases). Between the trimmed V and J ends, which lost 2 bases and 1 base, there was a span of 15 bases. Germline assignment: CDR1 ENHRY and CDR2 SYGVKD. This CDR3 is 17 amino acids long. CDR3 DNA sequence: TGTGCCATCAGTGAGACGATGAACAGGGTTTCTGGAAACACCATATATTTT. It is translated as CAISETMNRVSGNTIYF.

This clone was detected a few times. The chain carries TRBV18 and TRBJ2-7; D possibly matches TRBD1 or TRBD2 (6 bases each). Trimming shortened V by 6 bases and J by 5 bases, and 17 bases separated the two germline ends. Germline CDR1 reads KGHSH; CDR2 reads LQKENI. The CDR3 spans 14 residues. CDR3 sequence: CASSPLLGGDEQYF. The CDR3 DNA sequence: TGTGCCAGCTCCCCTTTGTTGGGGGGCGACGAGCAGTACTTC.

The CDR3 DNA follows: TGCGCCAGCAGCACACAGGGGCGGACTGAAGCTTTCTTT. The encoded protein is CASSTQGRTEAFF. This rearrangement joins TRBV5-1 to TRBJ1-1; the match to TRBD1 covers 7 bases. The CDR3 length is 13 residues. CDR1 is SGHRS, CDR2 YFSETQ, per germline. Losses at the gene ends were 4 bases for V and 5 bases for J; bases not matched to a gene: 5.

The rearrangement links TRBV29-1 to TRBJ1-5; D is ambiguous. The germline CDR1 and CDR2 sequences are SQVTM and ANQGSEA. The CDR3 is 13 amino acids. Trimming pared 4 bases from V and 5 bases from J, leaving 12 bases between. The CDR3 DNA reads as TGCAGCGTTGTTATCCAGGCCGATCAGCCCCAGCATTTT. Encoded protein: CSVVIQADQPQHF.

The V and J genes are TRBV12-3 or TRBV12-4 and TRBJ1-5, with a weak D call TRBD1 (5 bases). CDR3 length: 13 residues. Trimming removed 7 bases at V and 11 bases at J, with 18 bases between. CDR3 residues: CASNGDPRGTQHF. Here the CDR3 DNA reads TGTGCCAGCAACGGGGACCCCCGAGGGACCCAGCATTTT.

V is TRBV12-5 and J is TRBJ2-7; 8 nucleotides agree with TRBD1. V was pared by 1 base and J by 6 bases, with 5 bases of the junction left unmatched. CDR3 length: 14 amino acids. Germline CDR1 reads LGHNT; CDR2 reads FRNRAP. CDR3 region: CASGLGQGLAEQYF. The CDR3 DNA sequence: TGTGCTAGTGGTTTGGGACAGGGGCTCGCCGAGCAGTACTTC.

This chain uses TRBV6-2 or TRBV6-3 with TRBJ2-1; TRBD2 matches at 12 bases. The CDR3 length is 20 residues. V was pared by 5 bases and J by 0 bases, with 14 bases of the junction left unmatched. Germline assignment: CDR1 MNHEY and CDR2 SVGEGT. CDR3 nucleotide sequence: TGTGCCAGCAGTGCCTATTTGTTGACTAGCGGGGGATACTCCTACAATGAGCAGTTCTTC. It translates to CASSAYLLTSGGYSYNEQFF.

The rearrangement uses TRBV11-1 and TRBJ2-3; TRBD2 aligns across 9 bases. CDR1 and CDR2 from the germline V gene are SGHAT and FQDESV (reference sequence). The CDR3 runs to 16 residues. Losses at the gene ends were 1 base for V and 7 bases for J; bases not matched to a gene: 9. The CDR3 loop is CASSLVAGGIFNTQYF. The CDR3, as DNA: TGTGCCAGCAGCTTAGTCGCGGGGGGGATCTTCAATACGCAGTATTTT.

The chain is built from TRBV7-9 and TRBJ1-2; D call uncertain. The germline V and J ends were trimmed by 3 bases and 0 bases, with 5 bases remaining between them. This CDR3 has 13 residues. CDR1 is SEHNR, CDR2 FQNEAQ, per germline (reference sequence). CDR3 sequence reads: CASSFSANYGYTF. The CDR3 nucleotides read TGTGCCAGCAGCTTTTCAGCTAACTATGGCTACACCTTC.